One T cell receptor beta chain is described in this entry. The whole isolated RNA underwent reverse transcription, so sequencing captured expressed TCRB transcripts. Libraries were prepared by immunoSEQ multiplex PCR; TCRdb keeps only in-frame clonotypes and omits some of them. The table has roughly 150,000 clones, about 9.1% seen once. It was one heparinised blood draw, averaging around 120 mL, that each donor gave. Markers CD45RO/CCR7/CD25/CD127/CD95/CD27 served to sort CD4+ naive, central memory, regulatory and stem cell-like memory cells. The data belong to a study of beta chain features in type 1 diabetes. The CDR3 length is 16 residues. V was cut by 7 bases and J by 2 bases, with 21 bases left in between. The V gene's germline CDR1 is SGHRS and CDR2 YFSETQ.

Specimen: central memory CD4+ T cells from blood. The genes are TRBV5-1 and TRBJ1-1, with D perhaps matching TRBD1 (5 bases). This receptor was identified in a woman under 30 in good health. The DNA for the CDR3 is TGCGCCAGCCGGTCATTCGGGGGGACTCCCAACACTGAAGCTTTCTTT. This sequence encodes CASRSFGGTPNTEAFF.